These 17 T cell receptor beta chains came from one sample sequenced in a study of control samples from healthy donors and cancer patients (dated by TCRdb to the early 2020s). The library was produced with the immunoSEQ multiplex PCR assay. The table comes from immuneACCESS by way of TCRdb, which keeps in-frame sequences with V and J called. Part of the clones is missing from these tables; in studies checked, under half for an unresolved V gene and the rest for unknown reasons. Here the sample has about 110,000 clones; around nine tenths occur a single time. Roughly 4% of the sample is taken by the ten largest. Sequenced sample: PBMCs. All receptors come from a woman aged 60-75 years with lung cancer.

The chain links TRBV15 to TRBJ1-6, with TRBD1 as a possible D gene (6 bases). Germline CDR1 is LNHNV and CDR2 is YYDKDF (reference sequence). This CDR3 contains 14 residues. V lost 3 bases to trimming and J lost 7 bases, with 10 bases between them. CDR3 nucleotide sequence: TGTGCCACCAGCAGGGACAGCCTAAATTCACCCCTCCACTTT. Translation gives CATSRDSLNSPLHF.

V is TRBV7-9 and J is TRBJ2-3; 9 nucleotides agree with TRBD1. CDR1 is SEHNR and CDR2 is FQNEAQ in the germline V gene (reference sequence). CDR3 length: 17 residues. The ends lost 5 bases at V and 0 bases at J; junction bases unmatched: 9. Here the CDR3 reads CASSLSQGARSTDTQYF. Written as DNA, the CDR3 is TGTGCCAGCAGCCTATCACAGGGGGCGAGAAGCACAGATACGCAGTATTTT.

A few counts support this clone. This chain uses TRBV10-3 with TRBJ2-3; tentatively, D is TRBD1 or TRBD2 (5 bases each). V was clipped by 6 bases and J by 0 bases, with 10 bases between them. Germline assignment: CDR1 ENHRY and CDR2 SYGVKD. CDR3 size: 14 residues. The CDR3 DNA sequence: TGTGCCATCAGGGAGGACAAAAGCACAGATACGCAGTATTTT. Protein product: CAIREDKSTDTQYF.

The V call is TRBV4-1, the J call TRBJ2-1, with 13 bases lining up with TRBD2. The CDR3 consists of 16 residues. The germline V gene has CDR1 MGHRA and CDR2 YSYEKL. V gave up 4 bases and J gave up 9 bases; unmatched junction bases: 9. The CDR3 reads CASSRELAGGFGEQFF. The CDR3 DNA reads as TGCGCCAGCAGCCGAGAACTAGCGGGAGGGTTTGGTGAGCAGTTCTTC.

CDR3 loop: CASSSGQGVDTQYF. In DNA form, the CDR3 reads TGTGCCAGCAGTTCGGGACAGGGGGTAGATACGCAGTATTTT. The chain carries TRBV28 and TRBJ2-3; TRBD1 agrees at 11 bases. Losses at the gene ends were 4 bases for V and 5 bases for J; bases not matched to a gene: 2. This CDR3 region has 14 residues. The germline V gene encodes CDR1 MDHEN and CDR2 SYDVKM. The full variable domain, with the rest looked up from reference TRBV28 and TRBJ2-3, is DVKVTQSSRYLVKRTGEKVFLECVQDMDHENMFWYRQDPGLGLRLIYFSYDVKMKEKGDIPEGYSVSREKKERFSLILESASTNQTSMYLCASSSGQGVDTQYFGPGTRLTVL.

The chain combines TRBV30 with TRBJ2-7, with 8 nucleotides matching TRBD2. CDR1 and CDR2 from the germline V gene are GTSNPN and SVGIG (reference sequence). Losses at the gene ends were 7 bases for V and 3 bases for J; bases not matched to a gene: 14. The CDR3 loop spans 15 amino acids. CDR3 loop: CASSGRGTSVYEQYF. The CDR3 DNA reads as TGTGCCTCATCAGGGAGAGGGACTAGTGTCTACGAGCAGTACTTC.

V is TRBV11-2 and J is TRBJ1-2; possibly TRBD1 for D (5 bases). Trimming stripped 5 bases from V and 1 base from J, with 11 bases between. Germline V gene lookup returns CDR1 SGHAT and CDR2 FQNNGV. CDR3 size: 14 residues. The CDR3 DNA sequence: TGTGCCAGCAGCGAAGGACACATTAACTATGGCTACACCTTC. This gives the protein CASSEGHINYGYTF.

The V gene is TRBV19, the J gene TRBJ1-1; 7 nucleotides line up with TRBD1. This CDR3 has 15 amino acids. Germline lookup yields CDR1 LNHDA and CDR2 SQIVND (reference sequence). V was clipped by 6 bases and J by 1 base; unmatched bases: 8. The CDR3 spells CASRIQDRENTEAFF. The CDR3 coding sequence is TGTGCCAGTAGAATCCAAGACAGGGAGAACACTGAAGCTTTCTTT. Full variable domain (rest looked up from reference TRBV19 and TRBJ1-1): DGGITQSPKYLFRKEGQNVTLSCEQNLNHDAMYWYRQDPGQGLRLIYYSQIVNDFQKGDIAEGYSVSREKKESFPLTVTSAQKNPTAFYLCASRIQDRENTEAFFGQGTRLTVV.

The rearrangement links TRBV19 to TRBJ1-5, with 8 bases that match TRBD1. Germline CDR1 is LNHDA and CDR2 is SQIVND (reference sequence). V was clipped by 1 base and J by 7 bases; unmatched bases: 3. This CDR3 spans 14 amino acids. This CDR3 reads CASSIAGGRQPQHF. CDR3 in DNA: TGTGCCAGTAGTATAGCAGGGGGCAGGCAGCCCCAGCATTTT.

The rearrangement uses TRBV3-1 (or the pseudogene TRBV3-2) and TRBJ2-7; TRBD2 agrees at 10 bases. The germline V gene encodes CDR1 LGHDT and CDR2 YNNKEL (reference sequence). The length of the CDR3 is 17 residues. The J segment lost 2 bases and the V segment lost 1 base, leaving 8 bases of the junction unmatched. The CDR3 sequence is CASSQAYQAGGAYEQYF. CDR3 nucleotide sequence: TGTGCCAGCAGCCAAGCTTACCAAGCGGGAGGGGCCTACGAGCAGTACTTC.

V is TRBV7-9 and J is TRBJ2-7, with TRBD2 matching 11 bases. Trimming removed 3 bases from V and 0 bases from J; junction bases left unmatched: 7. Per the germline V gene, CDR1 is SEHNR and CDR2 is FQNEAQ (reference sequence). This CDR3 is built from 17 residues. CDR3 DNA sequence: TGTGCCAGCAGCTTCGGGACTAGCGGCGGAAGCTCCTACGAGCAGTACTTC. This encodes CASSFGTSGGSSYEQYF.

This clone has more than one count but fewer than ten. J is TRBJ1-5 and V is TRBV28, with 11 positions matching TRBD1. Germline V gene data show CDR1 as MDHEN and CDR2 as SYDVKM. CDR3 length equals 15 residues. The V gene end was trimmed by 7 bases and the J gene end by 6 bases; junction bases not matched to a gene: 8. CDR3 coding DNA: TGTGCCAGCATTACCGGACAGGGGGCCGGTCAGCCCCAGCATTTT. It is translated as CASITGQGAGQPQHF.

The genes are TRBV20-1 and TRBJ2-1; 7 bases agree with TRBD1. With 3 bases clipped from V and 3 bases from J, the junction kept 2 bases outside the gene matches. This CDR3 region has 13 residues. Germline V CDR1 and CDR2: DFQATT, SNEGSKA (reference sequence). The CDR3 sequence is CSASRDSYNEQFF. The CDR3 nucleotides read TGCAGTGCTAGTAGGGACAGCTACAATGAGCAGTTCTTC.

This clone occurred once. The J gene is TRBJ2-3, the V gene TRBV7-3; 7 nucleotides line up with TRBD2. V dropped 3 bases and J dropped 0; count of bases not matched to a gene: 6. Per the germline V gene, CDR1 is SGHTA and CDR2 is FQGTGA. CDR3 length: 16 amino acids. Here the CDR3 DNA reads TGTGCCAGCAGCTTGGGCCCAGCGGGGAGCACAGATACGCAGTATTTT. It specifies CASSLGPAGSTDTQYF.

The chain carries TRBV6-5 and TRBJ2-7, with 10 bases matching TRBD2. V lost 2 bases to trimming and J lost 4 bases; unmatched junction nucleotides: 8. This CDR3 is built from 16 residues. Per the germline V gene, CDR1 is MNHEY and CDR2 is SVGAGI. Here the CDR3 DNA reads TGTGCCAGCAGTTACACAGAAGCGGGAGGGAATTACGAGCAGTACTTC. It specifies CASSYTEAGGNYEQYF.

The chain recombines TRBV30 with TRBJ2-7, with D perhaps being TRBD1 or TRBD2 (5 bases each). Germline V CDR1 and CDR2: GTSNPN, SVGIG (reference sequence). The germline V and J ends were trimmed by 0 bases and 4 bases, with 16 bases remaining between them. The CDR3 covers 15 residues. CDR3 in DNA: TGTGCCTGGAGTGTACCGGGACGGCCGAGTTACGAGCAGTACTTC. It is translated as CAWSVPGRPSYEQYF.

V usage is TRBV27 and J usage is TRBJ2-1; 12 bases match TRBD1. Germline V gene sequence: CDR1 MNHEY, CDR2 SMNVEV (reference sequence). Trimming cost V 4 bases and J 2 bases; bases outside gene matches: 3. The CDR3 sequence is 16 residues long. CDR3 protein: CASSWDRGRTYNEQFF. CDR3 DNA: TGTGCCAGCAGTTGGGACAGGGGGCGCACCTACAATGAGCAGTTCTTC.